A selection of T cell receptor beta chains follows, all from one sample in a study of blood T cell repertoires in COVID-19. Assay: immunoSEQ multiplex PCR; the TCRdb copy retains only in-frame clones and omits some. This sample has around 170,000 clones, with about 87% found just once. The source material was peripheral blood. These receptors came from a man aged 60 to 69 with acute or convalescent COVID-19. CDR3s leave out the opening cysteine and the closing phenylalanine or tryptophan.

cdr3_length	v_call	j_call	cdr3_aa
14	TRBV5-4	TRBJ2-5	ASSLLTSGAQETQY
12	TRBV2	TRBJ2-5	ASSDPDAEETQY
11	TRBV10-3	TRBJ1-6	ATSAGFDSPLH
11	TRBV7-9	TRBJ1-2	ASSAQGPYGYT
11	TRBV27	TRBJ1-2	ASTGTGSYGYT
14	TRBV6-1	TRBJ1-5	ASSDVTDLANQPQH
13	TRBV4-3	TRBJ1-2	ASSLLAGSDYGYT
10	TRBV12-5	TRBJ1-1	ASGSGEGGAF
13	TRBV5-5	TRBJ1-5	ASSLTGGLNQPQH
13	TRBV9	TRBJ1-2	ASTKNVGTDYGYT
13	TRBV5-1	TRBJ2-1	ASSPGLAGGNEQF
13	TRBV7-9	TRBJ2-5	ASEIAMGGQETQY
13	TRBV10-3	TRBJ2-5	AIKGLAGGIETQY
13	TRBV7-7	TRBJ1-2	ASSLEIRDRSGYT
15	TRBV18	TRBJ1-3	ASSPRGQGAGGNTIY
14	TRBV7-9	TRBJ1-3	ASSFLDSTSGNTIY
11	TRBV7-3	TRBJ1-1	ASSSQGNTEAF
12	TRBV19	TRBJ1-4	ASREDRAEEKLF
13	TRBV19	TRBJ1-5	ASSGLQGAKGPQH
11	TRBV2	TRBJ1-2	ASSEDRSDGYT
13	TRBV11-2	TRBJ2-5	ASSSGQVLGETQY
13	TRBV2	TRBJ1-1	ASSVTGGRGTEAF
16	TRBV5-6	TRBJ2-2	ASSLSPETGGRAGELF
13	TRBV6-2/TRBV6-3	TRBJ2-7	ASSNGLPTGYEQY
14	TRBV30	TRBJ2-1	AWTRGGAGSYNEQF
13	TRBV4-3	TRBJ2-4	ASSQDQGLKNIQY
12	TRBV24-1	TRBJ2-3	ATSASALTDTQY
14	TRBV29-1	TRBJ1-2	SVVGGTGEANYGYT
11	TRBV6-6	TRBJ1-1	ASSRGQAGEAF
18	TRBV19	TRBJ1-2	ASSTNQVNRYSLANYGYT
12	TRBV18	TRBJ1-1	ASSPPVPGTEAF
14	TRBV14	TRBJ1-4	ASSQGGITSNEKLF
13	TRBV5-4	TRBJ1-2	ASSLNLEFSYGYT
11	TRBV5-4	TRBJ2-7	ASSLTGSYEQY
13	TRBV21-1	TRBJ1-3	ASTLGGCSGNTIY
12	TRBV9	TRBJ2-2	ASSKQGNTGELF
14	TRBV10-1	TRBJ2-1	ASSDHGTGLYNEQF
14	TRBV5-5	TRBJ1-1	ASRLGYRAGDTEAF
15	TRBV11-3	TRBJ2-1	ASSYAQGASFNNEQF
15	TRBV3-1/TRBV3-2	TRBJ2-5	ASSQDGQSKWYETQY
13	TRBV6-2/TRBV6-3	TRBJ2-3	ASSSTGARTDTQY